This T cell receptor (beta chain) was identified during a study of OX40 agonist ivuxolimab in advanced cancers. The study, taken as a whole, reports: Both blood CD4+ and CD8+ T cells showed clonal growth by week 6 at 0.1 to 3.0 mg/kg.

Blood specimens came from baseline, cycle 4 day 1, and cycle 7 day 1. Method: immunoSEQ multiplex PCR; TCRdb's copy keeps in-frame clones and lacks some. Of approximately 74,000 clones in the sample, 90% were seen once. As to this clone: Antigen unknown.

The ends lost 0 bases at V and 0 bases at J; junction bases unmatched: 7. This CDR3 region has 18 residues. Germline V gene sequence: CDR1 SGHTA, CDR2 FQGNSA. The V call is TRBV7-2, the J call TRBJ2-7; 11 nucleotides agree with TRBD2. The receptor was isolated from an adult with an advanced solid tumor such as melanoma, head and neck, liver or kidney cancer. The specimen comprised CD4+ or CD8+ T cells sorted from blood, sampled in a trial of the OX40 agonist ivuxolimab. The CDR3 DNA reads TGTGCCAGCAGCTTAGCTTCTAGCGGGAGGACTAGCTCCTACGAGCAGTACTTC. Encoded protein: CASSLASSGRTSSYEQYF.